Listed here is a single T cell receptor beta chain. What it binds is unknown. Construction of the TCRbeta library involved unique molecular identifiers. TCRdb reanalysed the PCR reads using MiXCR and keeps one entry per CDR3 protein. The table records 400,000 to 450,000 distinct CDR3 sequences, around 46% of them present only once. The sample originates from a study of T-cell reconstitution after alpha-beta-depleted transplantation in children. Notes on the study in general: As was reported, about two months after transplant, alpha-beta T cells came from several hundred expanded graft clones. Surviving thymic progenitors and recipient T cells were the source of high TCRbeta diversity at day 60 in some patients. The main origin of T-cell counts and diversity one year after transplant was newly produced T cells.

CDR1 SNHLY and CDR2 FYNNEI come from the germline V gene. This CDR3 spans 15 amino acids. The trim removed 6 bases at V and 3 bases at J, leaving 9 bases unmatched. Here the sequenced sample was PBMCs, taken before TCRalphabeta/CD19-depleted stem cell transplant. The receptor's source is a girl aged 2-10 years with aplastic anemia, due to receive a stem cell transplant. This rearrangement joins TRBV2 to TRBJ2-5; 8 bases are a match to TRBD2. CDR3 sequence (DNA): TGTGCCAGCAGGAGCTGGTTACTAGCGGAAGAGACCCAGTACTTC. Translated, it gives CASRSWLLAEETQYF.